The 22 T cell receptor beta chains reported below all come from one sample, sequenced in a study of neurological immune-mediated disorders. TCRdb re-derived calls from the 5' RACE reads in MiXCR, one entry per CDR3 protein. The sample holds under 70,000 distinct CDR3 sequences; roughly 3.1% are singletons and the top ten take about 5%. Sequenced input: PBMCs. Receptor source: a woman in her fifties or sixties with multiple sclerosis.

This clonotype showed up many times. This chain links TRBV5-6 with TRBJ2-1; D unresolved. V shed 4 bases and J shed 0 bases, with 14 bases lying between them. The CDR3 runs to 16 residues. CDR1 SGHDT and CDR2 YYEEEE come from the germline V gene. CDR3 nucleotides: TGTGCCAGCAGCCTCACTGGGCGGAACTCCTACAATGAGCAGTTCTTC. Protein sequence: CASSLTGRNSYNEQFF.

At least ten counts were recorded for this clonotype. The chain joins TRBV20-1 to TRBJ1-4; no firm D call. Germline V gene sequence: CDR1 DFQATT, CDR2 SNEGSKA (reference sequence). Trimming stripped 6 bases from V and 2 bases from J, with 19 bases between. This CDR3 region has 16 residues. The CDR3 loop reads CSANLISHGTNEKLFF. For the CDR3, the DNA is TGCAGTGCCAACTTAATCTCCCACGGCACTAATGAAAAACTGTTTTTT.

This clonotype appeared many times. The chain recombines TRBV5-1 with TRBJ2-7, with 12 bases aligning to TRBD2. V gave up 5 bases and J gave up 2 bases; unmatched junction bases: 8. The CDR3 is made up of 16 amino acids. The germline V gene encodes CDR1 SGHRS and CDR2 YFSETQ. The CDR3 region is CASRLTSGSATYEQYF. The DNA of the CDR3 is TGCGCCAGCAGATTGACTAGCGGGAGCGCTACCTACGAGCAGTACTTC.

This clonotype was picked up many times. The chain couples TRBV7-2 to TRBJ1-2; possibly TRBD1 for D (6 bases). Germline V lookup: CDR1 SGHTA, CDR2 FQGNSA. Deletions cut 5 bases from V and 8 bases from J, with 15 bases between. The CDR3 is 13 residues long. CDR3 amino acids: CASSVGGSGGYTF. CDR3 in DNA: TGTGCCAGCAGCGTAGGGGGGTCGGGAGGCTACACCTTC.

This clonotype was counted at least ten times. The rearrangement uses TRBV19 and TRBJ1-5; D uncertain. The CDR3 is made up of 13 amino acids. The V and J ends lost 3 bases and 4 bases respectively, with 7 bases between them. Germline CDR1 and CDR2: LNHDA and SQIVND (reference sequence). The DNA of the CDR3 is TGTGCCAGTAGTATTAAAGGGAATCAGCCCCAGCATTTT. This codes for CASSIKGNQPQHF.

In its sample, this clonotype was seen many times. J is TRBJ2-5 and V is TRBV20-1; 8 nucleotides agree with TRBD1. J lost 4 bases, V lost 0 bases, and 4 bases had no gene match. CDR1 and CDR2 (germline): DFQATT, SNEGSKA (reference sequence). The CDR3 contains 14 residues. CDR3 protein: CSARDAQGAETQYF. CDR3 DNA: TGCAGTGCTAGAGATGCCCAGGGGGCAGAGACCCAGTACTTC.

The sample holds many counts of this clonotype. The V gene is TRBV20-1, the J gene TRBJ2-1; a weak D match, TRBD1 (5 bases). Germline-derived CDR1 and CDR2 are DFQATT and SNEGSKA (reference sequence). V was cut by 6 bases and J by 1 base, with 13 bases left in between. This CDR3 contains 14 residues. CDR3 sequence reads: CSAFDRLSYNEQFF. CDR3 DNA sequence: TGCAGTGCCTTCGACAGACTGTCCTACAATGAGCAGTTCTTC.

This clonotype was seen ten or more times. V and J are TRBV20-1 and TRBJ2-7; tentative D call: TRBD2 (6 bases). The CDR3 loop spans 15 amino acids. Trimming shortened V by 0 bases and J by 4 bases, and 16 bases separated the two germline ends. Germline V gives CDR1 DFQATT, CDR2 SNEGSKA (reference sequence). The CDR3 DNA sequence: TGCAGTGCTAGAGACCCCCAGCGGGCGATGTACGAGCAGTACTTC. It codes for CSARDPQRAMYEQYF.

This clonotype has a count of ten or more. The rearrangement links TRBV27 to TRBJ2-1; TRBD1 matches 9 bases. The CDR3 totals 14 residues. V shed 6 bases, J shed 4 bases, and the junction held 4 bases outside the gene matches. Germline loops: CDR1 MNHEY, CDR2 SMNVEV (reference sequence). CDR3 DNA: TGTGCCAGCAGCCCGGGACAGGGTTACAATGAGCAGTTCTTC. Translation gives CASSPGQGYNEQFF.

Ten or more counts support this clonotype. The V and J genes are TRBV7-2 and TRBJ2-3; D unresolved. Germline V gives CDR1 SGHTA, CDR2 FQGNSA. The CDR3 is made up of 14 amino acids. V was cut by 4 bases and J by 6 bases, with 14 bases left in between. The CDR3: CASSSERVGDTQYF. In nucleotides, the CDR3 is TGTGCCAGCAGCTCCGAACGAGTCGGCGATACGCAGTATTTT.

This clonotype was seen repeatedly, ten times or more. The chain joins TRBV5-1 to TRBJ2-5, with D perhaps matching TRBD2 (5 bases). The germline CDR1 and CDR2 sequences are SGHRS and YFSETQ. V was clipped by 5 bases and J by 2 bases, with 13 bases between them. The CDR3 is 14 amino acids. CDR3 loop: CASSRTREQETQYF. For the CDR3, the DNA is TGCGCCAGCAGTCGTACTAGGGAACAAGAGACCCAGTACTTC.

This clonotype was seen at least ten times. V gene TRBV5-1 combines with J gene TRBJ1-1; 8 bases line up with TRBD1. Germline V CDR1 and CDR2: SGHRS, YFSETQ. CDR3 length: 16 amino acids. Trimming at V came to 0 bases and at J to 4 bases, leaving 8 bases not matched to a gene. DNA of the CDR3: TGCGCCAGCAGCTTGGGGGGCAGGGGGCATGGCACTGAAGCTTTCTTT. Its translation: CASSLGGRGHGTEAFF.

There are many counts of this clonotype. The rearrangement links TRBV28 to TRBJ1-2; D might be TRBD1 (5 bases). The V end was cut by 5 bases, the J end by 8 bases, with 15 bases between. The CDR3 contains 13 residues. Germline V gene sequence: CDR1 MDHEN, CDR2 SYDVKM. CDR3 coding DNA: TGTGCCAGCAGTGGGGGGGTCTGGTCGGGCTACACCTTC. Amino acid sequence: CASSGGVWSGYTF.

The table lists this clonotype with many counts. A much larger clone lies a single base off, so this may be a read error. The chain recombines TRBV4-3 with TRBJ2-3; TRBD2 is a possible D gene (6 bases). CDR3 size: 16 residues. With 0 bases removed from V and 4 bases from J, the gap between germline ends came to 14 bases. CDR1 is LGHNA, CDR2 YSLEER, per germline. The CDR3 coding sequence is TGCGCCAGCAGCCAAGATGCGGGAAAGGGCGCAGATACGCAGTATTTT. This sequence encodes CASSQDAGKGADTQYF.

This clonotype was counted many times. The chain joins TRBV27 to TRBJ1-5; D remains unclear. The CDR3 sequence is 17 residues long. Trimming shortened V by 5 bases and J by 0 bases, and 17 bases separated the two germline ends. Germline V gene lookup returns CDR1 MNHEY and CDR2 SMNVEV (reference sequence). DNA of the CDR3: TGTGCCAGCAGTCAGATGTGGTGGGGTTCTAGCAATCAGCCCCAGCATTTT. Residues: CASSQMWWGSSNQPQHF.

The table lists this clonotype with many counts. This CDR3 is CASSTTGGWILSGYTF. The DNA for the CDR3 is TGTGCCAGCAGCACCACAGGGGGCTGGATACTTTCTGGCTACACCTTC. This sequence joins TRBV7-2 and TRBJ1-2, with 9 bases lining up with TRBD1. V lost 5 bases, J lost 7 bases, and 14 bases stayed unmatched. The CDR3 covers 16 residues. Germline V gene lookup returns CDR1 SGHTA and CDR2 FQGNSA.

This clonotype was seen at least ten times. The rearrangement joins TRBV29-1 to TRBJ1-1, with 7 bases matching TRBD1. The CDR3 is made up of 14 amino acids. CDR1 SQVTM and CDR2 ANQGSEA come from the germline V gene. The junction had 8 bases not matched to a gene; V was cut back by 6 bases and J by 1 base. The DNA of the CDR3 is TGCAGCGTGCACGCAGGGGGGGAGAACACTGAAGCTTTCTTT. It encodes CSVHAGGENTEAFF.

CDR3 DNA sequence: TGCGCCAGCAGTGTAGGCAGGAGCACAGATACGCAGTATTTT. Its protein is CASSVGRSTDTQYF. This chain connects TRBV10-1 to TRBJ2-3, with D unresolved. The CDR3 loop spans 14 amino acids. Per the germline V gene, CDR1 is WNHNN and CDR2 is SYGVQD (reference sequence). Trimming removed 4 bases at V and 0 bases at J, with 8 bases between.

This clonotype occurred many times. The rearrangement uses TRBV5-1 and TRBJ1-1; maybe TRBD1 (5 bases). The length of the CDR3 is 15 residues. Trimming pared 4 bases from V and 1 base from J, leaving 14 bases between. Looked up from germline, CDR1 is SGHRS and CDR2 is YFSETQ. CDR3 nucleotides: TGCGCCAGCAGCAGAGAACAGGTCTCGAACACTGAAGCTTTCTTT. The encoded protein is CASSREQVSNTEAFF.

This clonotype has a count of ten or more. The chain has TRBV5-1 and TRBJ1-1; TRBD1 matches at 8 bases. The germline V gene encodes CDR1 SGHRS and CDR2 YFSETQ. The CDR3 spans 16 residues. Trimming took 0 bases from V and 0 from J; bases not matched to a gene: 4. This CDR3 reads CASSLDPGGLNTEAFF. Written as DNA, the CDR3 is TGCGCCAGCAGCTTGGATCCAGGGGGCCTGAACACTGAAGCTTTCTTT.

This clonotype was seen ten or more times. J is TRBJ1-1 and V is TRBV5-1; unclear D gene. V was clipped by 4 bases and J by 8 bases, with 15 bases between them. Germline values: CDR1 SGHRS, CDR2 YFSETQ. The CDR3 sequence is 13 residues long. CDR3 DNA sequence: TGCGCCAGCAGCCAGAGTGTAATACAGGAAGCTTTCTTT. Translating gives CASSQSVIQEAFF.

This clonotype was seen many times. V gene TRBV20-1 combines with J gene TRBJ2-5; 10 positions match TRBD2. Germline-derived CDR1 and CDR2 are DFQATT and SNEGSKA (reference sequence). The CDR3 covers 15 residues. Trimming took 1 base from V and 2 from J; bases not matched to a gene: 4. In DNA form, the CDR3 reads TGCAGTGCTAGAGTTGCTAGCGGGGGACAAGAGACCCAGTACTTC. This sequence encodes CSARVASGGQETQYF.